A single sample gave rise to the 31 T cell receptor beta chains below, sequenced in a study of blood T cell repertoires in COVID-19. Measured with immunoSEQ multiplex PCR; TCRdb has only the in-frame clones, and not every one. The sample consists of roughly 100,000 clones, under 90% of them appearing once. Input material: peripheral blood. Receptors were obtained from a human donor in a cohort sampled during active COVID-19.

This chain uses TRBV3-1 (or the pseudogene TRBV3-2) with TRBJ1-2, with D perhaps TRBD1 (6 bases). CDR3 length: 16 amino acids. V was trimmed by 1 base and J by 8 bases, leaving 20 bases between them. The germline gives CDR1 LGHDT, CDR2 YNNKEL (reference sequence). As DNA, the CDR3 is TGTGCCAGCAGCCAAGCTATCGGGAACAGGGCCGGCGGCTACACCTTC. Its translation is CASSQAIGNRAGGYTF.

The rearrangement joins TRBV3-1 (or the pseudogene TRBV3-2) to TRBJ2-7; D is unclear. Germline V CDR1 and CDR2: LGHDT, YNNKEL (reference sequence). This CDR3 comprises 12 residues. Trimming pared 3 bases from V and 3 bases from J, leaving 6 bases between. Written as DNA, the CDR3 is TGTGCCAGCAGCCATAGAGGCTACGAGCAGTACTTC. It codes for CASSHRGYEQYF.

The J gene is TRBJ2-1, the V gene TRBV9; 7 bases are shared with TRBD2. This CDR3 spans 15 amino acids. The germline gives CDR1 SGDLS, CDR2 YYNGEE. Trimming took 0 bases from V and 2 from J; bases not matched to a gene: 2. DNA of the CDR3: TGTGCCAGCAGCGTAGGGACTAGGACCTACAATGAGCAGTTCTTC. Translation gives CASSVGTRTYNEQFF.

There are a few counts of this clone. The chain has TRBV5-6 and TRBJ2-7; maybe TRBD2 (6 bases). Germline-derived CDR1 and CDR2 are SGHDT and YYEEEE. The CDR3 contains 11 residues. V shed 0 bases and J shed 9 bases, with 7 bases lying between them. In DNA, the CDR3 is TGTGCCAGCAGCTTGGCCGGGAGGCAGTACTTC. Its translation is CASSLAGRQYF.

The V call is TRBV3-1 (or the pseudogene TRBV3-2), the J call TRBJ1-5; no reliable D call. V lost 0 bases and J lost 7, with 7 bases in between. The CDR3 runs to 13 residues. Per the germline V gene, CDR1 is LGHDT and CDR2 is YNNKEL (reference sequence). The CDR3 loop is CASSQDAGQPQHF. The DNA for the CDR3 is TGTGCCAGCAGCCAAGATGCGGGCCAGCCCCAGCATTTT.

In this sample, this clone turned up a few times. The chain has TRBV5-1 and TRBJ2-6; 8 bases map to TRBD2. Germline assignment: CDR1 SGHRS and CDR2 YFSETQ. This CDR3 is 17 amino acids long. V shed 2 bases, J shed 3 bases, and the junction held 7 bases outside the gene matches. This CDR3 reads CASSFSGAFGGANVLTF. CDR3 nucleotide sequence: TGCGCCAGCAGCTTTAGCGGGGCCTTTGGTGGGGCCAACGTCCTGACTTTC.

Regarding this clone: One end of the junction is discordant with germline, which a read error may explain. V usage is TRBV5-1 and J usage is TRBJ2-1, with D maybe TRBD2 (6 bases). This CDR3 has 14 residues. Germline V gene data show CDR1 as SGHRS and CDR2 as YFSETQ. This chain's CDR3 is CASSFRDSNNEQFF. The DNA of the CDR3 is TGCGCCAGCAGCTTTCGGGACTCCAACAATGAGCAGTTCTTC.

V is TRBV10-3 and J is TRBJ1-3; D gene ambiguous. V lost 3 bases and J lost 0, with 6 bases in between. The CDR3 is made up of 14 amino acids. Germline V gene lookup returns CDR1 ENHRY and CDR2 SYGVKD. The CDR3 loop reads CAISEQSSGNTIYF. The DNA for the CDR3 is TGTGCCATCAGTGAACAGAGCTCTGGAAACACCATATATTTT.

V and J are TRBV19 and TRBJ1-2; 9 bases align to TRBD1. The germline V gene has CDR1 LNHDA and CDR2 SQIVND (reference sequence). The J segment lost 5 bases and the V segment lost 7 bases, leaving 20 bases of the junction unmatched. CDR3 size: 18 residues. The DNA for the CDR3 is TGTGCCAGTACCCCTCTTATGCTCGGGACAGGGACCCTTTATGGCTACACCTTC. Amino acids: CASTPLMLGTGTLYGYTF.

This clone showed up just a few times. V gene TRBV6-1 combines with J gene TRBJ2-7, with D perhaps matching TRBD1 (5 bases). The CDR3 has 15 residues. Germline-derived CDR1 and CDR2 are MNHNS and SASEGT. V was cut by 3 bases and J by 4 bases, with 16 bases left in between. The CDR3 bases are TGTGCCAGCAGTGACATAAACAGGTCGGGTTACGAGCAGTACTTC. Amino acids: CASSDINRSGYEQYF.

The genes are TRBV9 and TRBJ2-1, with 8 positions matching TRBD1. Germline V CDR1 and CDR2: SGDLS, YYNGEE. The CDR3 spans 15 residues. Trimming took 4 bases from V and 7 from J; bases not matched to a gene: 10. Here the CDR3 reads CASSPQYGTGNEQFF. The DNA for the CDR3 is TGTGCCAGCAGCCCCCAATATGGGACAGGTAATGAGCAGTTCTTC.

The CDR3 sequence is CASSPEGTYEQYF. CDR3 coding DNA: TGTGCCAGCAGTCCCGAGGGTACCTACGAGCAGTACTTC. The chain is built from TRBV28 and TRBJ2-7, with a weak D call TRBD2 (5 bases). Germline CDR1 is MDHEN and CDR2 is SYDVKM. This CDR3 region has 13 residues. Trimming pared 5 bases from V and 2 bases from J, leaving 10 bases between.

V is TRBV5-4 and J is TRBJ1-3; D perhaps matches TRBD1 (5 bases). Trimming stripped 2 bases from V and 0 bases from J, with 9 bases between. The CDR3 runs 15 residues. Germline loops: CDR1 SGHNT, CDR2 YYREEE (reference sequence). Here the CDR3 reads CASSFSGGSGNTIYF. CDR3 nucleotides: TGTGCCAGCAGCTTTTCGGGGGGCTCTGGAAACACCATATATTTT.

The chain joins TRBV9 to TRBJ2-7; possible D gene TRBD2, 6 bases. The germline V gene encodes CDR1 SGDLS and CDR2 YYNGEE. The CDR3 extends over 16 amino acids. Trimming took 0 bases from V and 2 from J, leaving 15 bases between them. The CDR3 here is CASSVGPGTFTYEQYF. The CDR3 DNA reads as TGTGCCAGCAGCGTAGGCCCCGGGACTTTTACCTACGAGCAGTACTTC.

The rearrangement uses TRBV4-1 and TRBJ2-3, with 7 positions matching TRBD2. Germline V gives CDR1 MGHRA, CDR2 YSYEKL. This CDR3 has 13 residues. V trimming: 4 bases; J trimming: 4 bases; junction bases outside the gene matches: 2. CDR3 sequence: CASSRLASDTQYF. CDR3 sequence (DNA): TGCGCCAGCAGCCGACTAGCTTCAGATACGCAGTATTTT.

The chain combines TRBV3-1 (or the pseudogene TRBV3-2) with TRBJ1-3; 9 nucleotides line up with TRBD1. V trimming: 2 bases; J trimming: 6 bases; junction bases outside the gene matches: 8. The CDR3 totals 16 residues. The germline CDR1 and CDR2 sequences are LGHDT and YNNKEL (reference sequence). This CDR3 is CASSQRGQGFKNTIYF. The CDR3 nucleotides read TGTGCCAGCAGCCAACGGGGACAGGGTTTCAAAAACACCATATATTTT.

The genes are TRBV30 and TRBJ1-4; possible D gene TRBD1, 5 bases. The CDR3 spans 15 residues. From germline, CDR1 is GTSNPN and CDR2 SVGIG (reference sequence). V lost 4 bases and J 1 base, leaving 13 bases between the germline ends. The CDR3 DNA reads TGTGCCTGGACCCCCCCGGGGGGAACTAATGAAAAACTGTTTTTT. This sequence encodes CAWTPPGGTNEKLFF. Based on the CDR3 plus reference TRBV30 and TRBJ1-4, the full variable domain is SQTIHQWPATLVQPVGSPLSLECTVEGTSNPNLYWYRQAAGRGLQLLFYSVGIGQISSEVPQNLSASRPQDRQFILSSKKLLLSDSGFYLCAWTPPGGTNEKLFFGSGTQLSVL.

The chain links TRBV15 to TRBJ2-1; 9 nucleotides line up with TRBD2. V shed 3 bases and J 4 bases; nucleotides not matched to a gene: 10. The CDR3 runs to 17 residues. Germline V gene data show CDR1 as LNHNV and CDR2 as YYDKDF (reference sequence). The chain's CDR3 is CATSSVAGALPYNEQFF. The DNA of the CDR3 is TGTGCCACCAGCAGTGTAGCGGGAGCCCTTCCATACAATGAGCAGTTCTTC.

The rearrangement joins TRBV7-2 to TRBJ2-7; D may be TRBD2 (5 bases). The germline V and J ends were trimmed by 0 bases and 6 bases, with 9 bases remaining between them. The CDR3 has 13 amino acids. CDR1 SGHTA and CDR2 FQGNSA come from the germline V gene. The DNA of the CDR3 is TGTGCCAGCAGCTTAGCAACGGAGGCCGAGCAGTACTTC. Protein sequence: CASSLATEAEQYF.

There are many counts of this clone. The chain carries TRBV5-1 and TRBJ2-5; TRBD2 aligns across 9 bases. The V and J ends lost 5 bases and 5 bases, in that order; junction bases with no gene match: 10. Germline V gene data show CDR1 as SGHRS and CDR2 as YFSETQ. The CDR3 is 15 residues long. The CDR3 loop is CASSPGSGSLETQYF. CDR3 nucleotide sequence: TGCGCCAGCAGTCCGGGTAGCGGGAGCTTGGAGACCCAGTACTTC.

This clone was found once. The chain employs TRBV7-9 and TRBJ1-5; D perhaps matches TRBD1 (5 bases). Trimming pared 3 bases from V and 7 bases from J, leaving 13 bases between. The CDR3 contains 14 residues. In germline, CDR1 is SEHNR, CDR2 FQNEAQ (reference sequence). In DNA form, the CDR3 reads TGTGCCAGCAGCTTGGGAGGGCGGGACCAGCCCCAGCATTTT. As protein: CASSLGGRDQPQHF.

This CDR3 is CASSLGQGTLWGYTF. The CDR3, as DNA: TGTGCCAGCAGTTTAGGACAGGGGACCCTCTGGGGCTACACCTTC. The chain recombines TRBV6-5 with TRBJ1-2; 9 bases align to TRBD1. The germline V gene has CDR1 MNHEY and CDR2 SVGAGI. After removal of 4 bases from V and 8 bases from J, the junction contained 11 bases not matched to a gene. The CDR3 length is 15 residues.

The chain is built from TRBV11-2 and TRBJ1-1; no definite D call. Germline assignment: CDR1 SGHAT and CDR2 FQNNGV. The ends were cut back, 0 bases at V and 2 bases at J, with 7 bases in the middle. The CDR3 totals 14 residues. CDR3 sequence: CASSLDPYNTEAFF. The CDR3 bases are TGTGCCAGCAGCTTAGACCCTTATAACACTGAAGCTTTCTTT.

The chain has TRBV28 and TRBJ1-1; tentatively, D is TRBD1 (5 bases). From germline, CDR1 is MDHEN and CDR2 SYDVKM. CDR3 length equals 18 residues. V was clipped by 1 base and J by 1 base, with 19 bases between them. The CDR3 bases are TGTGCCAGCAGTTTATCAAAGGTCCGGGGGGAGACGAACACTGAAGCTTTCTTT. Translated: CASSLSKVRGETNTEAFF.

The rearrangement uses TRBV10-1 and TRBJ2-7; D uncertain. CDR1 is WNHNN, CDR2 SYGVQD, per germline (reference sequence). V lost 6 bases and J lost 4, with 16 bases in between. This CDR3 has 14 residues. CDR3 in amino acids: CASRRSQTSYEQYF. In DNA form, the CDR3 reads TGCGCCAGCAGGAGGTCTCAGACTTCGTACGAGCAGTACTTC.

The CDR3 DNA is TGTGCCAGCAGTCGACAGGGTGCGTTTAATTCACCCCTCCACTTT. Translation: CASSRQGAFNSPLHF. The chain uses TRBV27 and TRBJ1-6; 7 nucleotides line up with TRBD1. The J segment lost 6 bases and the V segment lost 5 bases, leaving 7 bases of the junction unmatched. This CDR3 contains 15 residues. From germline, CDR1 is MNHEY and CDR2 SMNVEV (reference sequence).

This chain uses TRBV2 with TRBJ2-3, with 8 nucleotides matching TRBD2. The CDR3 consists of 16 residues. Germline V gene lookup returns CDR1 SNHLY and CDR2 FYNNEI. The J segment lost 9 bases and the V segment lost 0 bases, leaving 11 bases of the junction unmatched. The CDR3 region is CASSEAQGLGRQTQYF. The CDR3 bases are TGTGCCAGCAGTGAAGCACAGGGACTAGGGCGGCAAACGCAGTATTTT. Combining the CDR3 with reference TRBV2 and TRBJ2-3 gives the whole variable domain EPEVTQTPSHQVTQMGQEVILRCVPISNHLYFYWYRQILGQKVEFLVSFYNNEISEKSEIFDDQFSVERPDGSNFTLKIRSTKLEDSAMYFCASSEAQGLGRQTQYFGPGTRLTVL.

The rearrangement joins TRBV3-1 (or the pseudogene TRBV3-2) to TRBJ1-2; 7 positions agree with TRBD1. The CDR3 is 13 residues long. V trimming: 4 bases; J trimming: 1 base; junction bases outside the gene matches: 0. CDR1 is LGHDT, CDR2 YNNKEL, per germline (reference sequence). The CDR3: CASSRQGNYGYTF. The CDR3 DNA sequence: TGTGCCAGCAGCCGACAGGGTAACTATGGCTACACCTTC.

The rearrangement joins TRBV29-1 to TRBJ1-2; perhaps TRBD1 as D (6 bases). The CDR3 runs to 12 residues. Trimming stripped 4 bases from V and 2 bases from J, with 8 bases between. Germline lookup yields CDR1 SQVTM and CDR2 ANQGSEA. The CDR3 bases are TGCAGCGTTGTTGGACAGAACTATGGCTACACCTTC. Translating it yields CSVVGQNYGYTF. The whole variable domain, filled in from reference TRBV29-1 and TRBJ1-2, reads SAVISQKPSRDICQRGTSLTIQCQVDSQVTMMFWYRQQPGQSLTLIATANQGSEATYESGFVIDKFPISRPNLTFSTLTVSNMSPEDSSIYLCSVVGQNYGYTFGSGTRLTVV.

This clone was seen a few times. The V call is TRBV9, the J call TRBJ2-7; 12 positions match TRBD2. CDR3 size: 16 residues. With V trimmed by 3 bases and J by 3 bases, 7 bases remained unmatched. CDR1 and CDR2 (germline): SGDLS, YYNGEE. CDR3 protein: CASSESRTSGIYEQYF. DNA of the CDR3: TGTGCCAGCAGCGAAAGTCGGACTAGCGGGATCTACGAGCAGTACTTC.

The chain uses TRBV24-1 and TRBJ2-7; perhaps TRBD1 as D (6 bases). V was shortened by 4 bases and J by 5 bases, with 14 bases between the two germline ends. Germline V gene lookup returns CDR1 KGHDR and CDR2 SFDVKD. CDR3 size: 14 residues. CDR3 residues: CATSDRTEGNEQYF. The CDR3 nucleotides read TGTGCCACCAGTGACCGGACAGAAGGTAACGAGCAGTACTTC.